Sequencing of this T cell receptor beta chain was carried out in a study of regulatory T cells in long-lasting Graves disease. Assembly of TCR beta libraries relied on iRepertoire HTBI primers together with Arm-PCR of CDR3 regions. TCRdb called the multiplex PCR reads again in MiXCR, with one record for every CDR3 protein. Seen here are a few hundred thousand distinct CDR3 sequences, just over 20% observed once, and the top ten hold around 14%. This clonotype was picked up many times. Its antigen is unknown. Findings of the study overall: New patients shared fewer public clonotypes (approximately 1,000) than persistent patients did (approximately 2,700).

The CDR3 has 14 residues. Germline CDR1 and CDR2: MNHEY and SVGEGT. With 2 bases removed from V and 3 bases from J, the gap between germline ends came to 11 bases. Documented time point: newly diagnosed GD, antithyroid drugs for less than 3 months. Extracted RNA from PBMCs served as the source of the TCR library. The sample consisted of peripheral blood mononuclear cells (PBMCs), taken at new diagnosis, from a patient treated with antithyroid drugs. This clonotype originated in a female donor with Graves disease. The chain has TRBV6-2 or TRBV6-3 and TRBJ2-7; perhaps TRBD1 as D (5 bases). CDR3 nucleotide sequence: TGTGCCAGCAGTTACGGGCAGGGTTACTACGAGCAGTACTTC. It codes for CASSYGQGYYEQYF.